These 4 T cell receptor beta chains originate from one sample sequenced in a study of blood T cell repertoires in COVID-19. Generated by immunoSEQ multiplex PCR, the TCRdb table keeps only in-frame clones and is missing some. The sample has some 260,000 clones; approximately 80% are singletons. Material: peripheral blood. The receptors come from a woman of 80 years or more with active or convalescent COVID-19.

The chain links TRBV28 to TRBJ1-5; D might be TRBD1 (5 bases). The V gene lost 3 bases and the J gene lost 0 bases, with 9 bases spanning the gap. The CDR3 totals 15 residues. The germline V gene has CDR1 MDHEN and CDR2 SYDVKM. The CDR3 protein is CASSFYRNSNQPQHF. CDR3 in DNA: TGTGCCAGCAGTTTTTACAGGAATAGCAATCAGCCCCAGCATTTT.

In DNA form, the CDR3 reads TGTGCCAGCAGCCAAGAGTCGGACAGCTCAACTAATGAAAAACTGTTTTTT. Translated, it gives CASSQESDSSTNEKLFF. The rearrangement uses TRBV4-2 and TRBJ1-4, with D possibly TRBD1 on 6 matching bases. Germline V CDR1 and CDR2: LGHNA, YNFKEQ. This CDR3 is built from 17 residues. Deletions cut 0 bases from V and 0 bases from J, with 11 bases between.

J is TRBJ2-6 and V is TRBV4-1, with D possibly TRBD2 on 6 matching bases. V was shortened by 1 base and J by 4 bases, with 11 bases between the two germline ends. Germline V gives CDR1 MGHRA, CDR2 YSYEKL. The CDR3 runs 16 residues. CDR3: CASSQGAGSGANVLTF. As DNA, the CDR3 is TGCGCCAGCAGCCAAGGCGCGGGGTCCGGGGCCAACGTCCTGACTTTC.

This clone was counted between two and nine times. The chain combines TRBV7-8 with TRBJ1-5; 11 nucleotides agree with TRBD1. Germline V gene data show CDR1 as SGHVS and CDR2 as FQNEAQ. Losses at the gene ends were 5 bases for V and 6 bases for J; bases not matched to a gene: 6. The CDR3 contains 15 residues. DNA of the CDR3: TGTGCCAGCAGCCCGGGGACAGGGGGTGGTCAGCCCCAGCATTTT. The encoded protein is CASSPGTGGGQPQHF. The full variable domain, in which reference TRBV7-8 and TRBJ1-5 provide the parts outside the CDR3, is GAGVSQSPRYKVAKRGQDVALRCDPISGHVSLFWYQQALGQGPEFLTYFQNEAQLDKSGLPSDRFFAERPEGSVSTLKIQRTQQEDSAVYLCASSPGTGGGQPQHFGDGTRLSIL.